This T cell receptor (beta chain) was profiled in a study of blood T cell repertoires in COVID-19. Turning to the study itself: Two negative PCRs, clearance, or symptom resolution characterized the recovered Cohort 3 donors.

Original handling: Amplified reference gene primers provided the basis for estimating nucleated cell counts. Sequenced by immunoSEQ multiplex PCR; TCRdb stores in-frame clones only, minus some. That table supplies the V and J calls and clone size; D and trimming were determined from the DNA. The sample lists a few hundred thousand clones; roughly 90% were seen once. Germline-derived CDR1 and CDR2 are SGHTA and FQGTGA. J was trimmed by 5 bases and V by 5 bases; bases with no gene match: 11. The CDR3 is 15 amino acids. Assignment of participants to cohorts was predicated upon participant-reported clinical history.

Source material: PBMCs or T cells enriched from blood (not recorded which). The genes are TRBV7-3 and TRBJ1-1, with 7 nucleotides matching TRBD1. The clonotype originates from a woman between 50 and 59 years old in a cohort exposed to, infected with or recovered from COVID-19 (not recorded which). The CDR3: CASSLDRDQGTEAFF. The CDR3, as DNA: TGTGCCAGCAGCCTCGACAGGGACCAGGGGACTGAAGCTTTCTTT.